The clone carrying this T cell receptor beta chain was seen just once. Its cognate antigen is unknown. At one end, the junction sequence differs from germline, possibly due to a read error. The length of the CDR3 is 14 residues. Germline-derived CDR1 and CDR2 are WNHNN and SYGVQD (reference sequence). The data were taken from a study of CD8+CD57+ T cells in acquired aplastic anemia. Study-wide results and caveats: Patients and controls were found to share approximately 31 CD8+ CDR3 sequences. Between patients and controls, CD8+ Simpson's diversity did not vary significantly.

According to the study, genomic DNA was the template for TCR beta VDJ and CDR3 profiling. Via MiXCR, TCRdb re-called the reads, giving one row per CDR3 protein. This table has under 200,000 distinct CDR3 sequences, just under 65% appearing once. The sequencing input was sorted CD4+, CD8+, or CD8+CD57+ T cells (not recorded which) from PBMCs. V usage is TRBV10-1 and J usage is TRBJ2-7, with TRBD2 as a possible D gene (6 bases). This TCR was sampled from a human donor in good health. The DNA for the CDR3 is TGTGCCATCATCGCTAGCGCATTTTCCGTCGAGCAGTACTTC. Translated, it gives CAIIASAFSVEQYF.